Described below is a single T cell receptor (beta chain) sequence and its context. Its target is unknown. The data are from a study of T cell repertoires in cytomegalovirus infection. Study-level information: Evidence of both CMV infection and a matching HLA type came from public TCR beta signatures. Notes on the study in general: It was HLA-C-restricted CMV-specific TCR beta clonotypes that dominated the response ex vivo.

CDR1 and CDR2 (germline): SGHRS, YFSETQ. This CDR3 has 15 amino acids. With V trimmed by 4 bases and J by 2 bases, 4 bases remained unmatched. TCRdb recomputed calls from the reads with MiXCR, one row per CDR3 protein. The sample records some 800,000 distinct CDR3 sequences, 30% to 35% being singletons. This TCR was sampled from a human donor in good health (CMV status not recorded). Some clones in this sample may be carry-over from other donors' samples. The sample consisted of cultured CD8+ T cells from PBMCs, taken from culture after CMV antigen stimulation. The chain links TRBV5-1 to TRBJ2-1; 9 bases are a match to TRBD2. CDR3 loop: CASSVLAGPYNEQFF. The CDR3 nucleotides are TGCGCCAGCAGCGTTCTAGCGGGGCCCTACAATGAGCAGTTCTTC.